Ten or more counts support the clone carrying this T cell receptor (beta chain). Antigen specificity is unknown. The source of the sample is a study of spatial heterogeneity in lung cancer. For the study at large: Follow-up PBMC samples were sequenced when available, at a median of around 23 months after resection. Alpha-chain sequences were detected in numbers that were consistently lower than beta-chain sequences.

Each TCR cDNA molecule carried a unique molecular identifier. TCRdb fed the 5' RACE reads into MiXCR, producing one record per CDR3 protein. The data show roughly 120,000 distinct CDR3 sequences, less than 15% seen once. Study results and limitations: At tumor resection, ubiquitous expanded TCRs were detected in blood more often than later.

Time point of the sample: blood at routine non-recurrence follow-up after resection. The authors sequenced whole RNA from tumor, nontumor lung or frozen PBMC without sorting. The CDR3 spans 16 residues. Germline loops: CDR1 KGHDR, CDR2 SFDVKD. The V segment lost 6 bases and the J segment 2 bases; nucleotides outside the gene matches: 5. Here the sequenced sample was PBMCs, taken at follow-up. The chain has TRBV24-1 and TRBJ2-3; 12 positions agree with TRBD2. This TCR was recovered from a male donor with early-stage non-small cell lung cancer. The CDR3 reads CATSFTSGGHTDTQYF. For the CDR3, the DNA is TGTGCCACCAGTTTTACTAGCGGGGGGCACACAGATACGCAGTATTTT.